What follows describes a single T cell receptor beta chain. This sample stems from a study of blood T cell repertoires in COVID-19. Across the study: COVID-19 samples from acute and convalescent phases originated in the United States, Italy and Spain. The cDNA or gDNA used as material had been derived from T cells, B-cell-depleted T cells, or PBMCs.

As handled by the study authors: Estimation of nucleated cell counts was performed using reference gene primer amplification. Produced via immunoSEQ multiplex PCR; TCRdb's table is partial and in-frame only. V, J and clone size are those of that table, while D and trimming were read from the DNA. Of about 250,000 clones in the sample, approximately 85% were seen once. The sequence came from a man in his fifties or sixties with acute or convalescent COVID-19. The sequencing sample was made of peripheral blood.

The chain's CDR3 is CASSLDRRSHGYTF. DNA of the CDR3: TGTGCCAGCAGCTTGGACAGGCGGTCTCATGGCTACACCTTC. The chain recombines TRBV5-6 with TRBJ1-2; possibly TRBD1 for D (5 bases). CDR1 is SGHDT, CDR2 YYEEEE, per germline. CDR3 length equals 14 residues. V lost 0 bases, J lost 6 bases, and 12 bases lay in between.